This T cell receptor beta chain was documented in a study of cytomegalovirus exposure and HLA in healthy donors. Findings and limits, study-wide: Accounts indicate the classifier identified cytomegalovirus status with strong specificity and sensitivity. The study carried out a later analysis of TCR beta sequences. It associated approximately 17,000 of them with specific HLA alleles at a false discovery rate of 0.05.

This clone was seen more than once but under ten times. What it binds is not known. The CDR3 contains 16 residues. The PCR used 60 Vbeta and 13 Jbeta primers. Measured with immunoSEQ multiplex PCR; TCRdb has only the in-frame clones, and not every one. The sample consists of approximately 91,000 clones, 81% of them appearing once. The source material was PBMCs. The chain couples TRBV21-1 to TRBJ2-3; TRBD1 is the table's D call and was not checked against the DNA. TRBV21-1 is a pseudogene locus. The sequence was collected from a human donor in good health. CDR3 region: CASVRVQGAPTDTQYF. In nucleotides, the CDR3 is TGTGCCAGCGTTCGGGTACAGGGGGCGCCCACAGATACGCAGTATTTT.